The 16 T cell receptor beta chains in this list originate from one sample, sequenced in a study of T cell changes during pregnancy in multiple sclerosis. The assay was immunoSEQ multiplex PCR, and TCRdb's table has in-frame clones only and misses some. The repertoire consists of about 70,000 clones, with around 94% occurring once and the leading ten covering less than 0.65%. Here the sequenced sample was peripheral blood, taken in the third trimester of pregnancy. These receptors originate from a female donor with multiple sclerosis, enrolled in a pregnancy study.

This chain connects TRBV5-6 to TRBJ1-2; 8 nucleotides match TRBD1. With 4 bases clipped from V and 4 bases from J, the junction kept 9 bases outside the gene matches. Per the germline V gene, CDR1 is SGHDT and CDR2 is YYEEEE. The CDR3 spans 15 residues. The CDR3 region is CASSPAGQGSYGYTF. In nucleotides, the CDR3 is TGTGCCAGCAGCCCCGCAGGACAGGGAAGCTATGGCTACACCTTC.

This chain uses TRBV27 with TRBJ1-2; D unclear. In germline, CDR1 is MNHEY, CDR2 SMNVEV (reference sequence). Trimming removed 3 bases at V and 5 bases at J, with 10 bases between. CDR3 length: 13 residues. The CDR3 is CASSFNSLYGYTF. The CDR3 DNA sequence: TGTGCCAGCAGTTTCAACAGTCTTTATGGCTACACCTTC.

The CDR3 protein is CASSLRGRNTGELFF. The CDR3 bases are TGTGCCAGCAGTTTACGGGGTCGGAACACCGGGGAGCTGTTTTTT. The chain recombines TRBV27 with TRBJ2-2, with D perhaps matching TRBD2 (5 bases). Deletions cut 2 bases from V and 1 base from J, with 8 bases between. The CDR3 extends over 15 amino acids. Looked up from germline, CDR1 is MNHEY and CDR2 is SMNVEV (reference sequence).

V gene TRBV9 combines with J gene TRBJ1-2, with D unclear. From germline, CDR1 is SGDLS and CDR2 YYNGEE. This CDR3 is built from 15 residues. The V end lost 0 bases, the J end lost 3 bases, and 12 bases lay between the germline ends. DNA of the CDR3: TGTGCCAGCAGCGTAGACCCTGAAGCGGACTATGGCTACACCTTC. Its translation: CASSVDPEADYGYTF.

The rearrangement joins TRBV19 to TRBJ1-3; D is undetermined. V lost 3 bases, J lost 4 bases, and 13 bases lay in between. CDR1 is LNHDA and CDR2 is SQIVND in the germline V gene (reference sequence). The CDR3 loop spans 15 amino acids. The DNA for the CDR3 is TGTGCCAGTAGTATCTACCGGACTGGGGGAAACACCATATATTTT. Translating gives CASSIYRTGGNTIYF.

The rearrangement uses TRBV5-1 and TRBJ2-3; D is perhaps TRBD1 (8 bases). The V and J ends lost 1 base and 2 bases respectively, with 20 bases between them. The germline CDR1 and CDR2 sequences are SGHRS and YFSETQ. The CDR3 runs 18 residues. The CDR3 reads CASSLKTGGGRVTDTQYF. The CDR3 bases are TGCGCCAGCAGCTTGAAAACAGGGGGGGGGCGAGTCACAGATACGCAGTATTTT.

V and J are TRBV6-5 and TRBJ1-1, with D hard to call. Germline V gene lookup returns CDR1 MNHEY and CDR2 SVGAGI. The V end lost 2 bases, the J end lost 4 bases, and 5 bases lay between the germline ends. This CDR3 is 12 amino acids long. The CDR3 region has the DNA TGTGCCAGCAGTTACGGCAGCACTGAAGCTTTCTTT. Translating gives CASSYGSTEAFF.

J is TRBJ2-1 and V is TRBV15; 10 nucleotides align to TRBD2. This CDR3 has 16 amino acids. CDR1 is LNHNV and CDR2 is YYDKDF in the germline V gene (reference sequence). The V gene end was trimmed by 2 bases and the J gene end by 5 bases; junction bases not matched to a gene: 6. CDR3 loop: CATSRTSGAYDNEQFF. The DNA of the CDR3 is TGTGCCACCAGCAGAACTAGCGGGGCGTACGACAATGAGCAGTTCTTC.

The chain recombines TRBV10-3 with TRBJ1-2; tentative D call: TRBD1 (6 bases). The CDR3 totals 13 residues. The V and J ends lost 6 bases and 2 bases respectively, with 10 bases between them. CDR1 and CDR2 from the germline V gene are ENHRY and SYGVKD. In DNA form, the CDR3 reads TGTGCCATCAGGCTGGACAGAAACTATGGCTACACCTTC. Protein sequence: CAIRLDRNYGYTF.

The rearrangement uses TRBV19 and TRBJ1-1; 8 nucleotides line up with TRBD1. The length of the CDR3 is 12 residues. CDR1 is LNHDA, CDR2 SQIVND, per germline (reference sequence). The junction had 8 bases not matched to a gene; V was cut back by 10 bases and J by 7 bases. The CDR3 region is CATTRDRFEAFF. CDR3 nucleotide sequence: TGTGCCACCACCCGGGACAGGTTTGAAGCTTTCTTT. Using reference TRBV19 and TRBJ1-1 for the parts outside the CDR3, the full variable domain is DGGITQSPKYLFRKEGQNVTLSCEQNLNHDAMYWYRQDPGQGLRLIYYSQIVNDFQKGDIAEGYSVSREKKESFPLTVTSAQKNPTAFYLCATTRDRFEAFFGQGTRLTVV.

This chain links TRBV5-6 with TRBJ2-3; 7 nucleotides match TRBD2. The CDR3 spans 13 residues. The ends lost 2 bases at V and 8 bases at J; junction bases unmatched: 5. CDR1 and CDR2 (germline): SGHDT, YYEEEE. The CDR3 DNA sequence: TGTGCCAGCAGCTTTACGGCTAGCGGTACGCAGTATTTT. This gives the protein CASSFTASGTQYF. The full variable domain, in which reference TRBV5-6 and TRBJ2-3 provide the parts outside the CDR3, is DAGVTQSPTHLIKTRGQQVTLRCSPKSGHDTVSWYQQALGQGPQFIFQYYEEEERQRGNFPDRFSGHQFPNYSSELNVNALLLGDSALYLCASSFTASGTQYFGPGTRLTVL.

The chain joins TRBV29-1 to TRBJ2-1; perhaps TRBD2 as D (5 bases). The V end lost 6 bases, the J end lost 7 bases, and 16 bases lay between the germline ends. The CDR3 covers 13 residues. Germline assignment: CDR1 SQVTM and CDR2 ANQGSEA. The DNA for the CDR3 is TGCAGCGTCCTCGGGAAACCGGGGAATGAGCAGTTCTTC. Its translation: CSVLGKPGNEQFF.

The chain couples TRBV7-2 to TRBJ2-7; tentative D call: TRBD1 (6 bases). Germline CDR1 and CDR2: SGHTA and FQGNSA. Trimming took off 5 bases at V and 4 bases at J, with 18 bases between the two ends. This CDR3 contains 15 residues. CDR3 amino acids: CASSRTIRGSYEQYF. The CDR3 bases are TGTGCCAGCAGCCGGACAATCAGGGGATCATACGAGCAGTACTTC.

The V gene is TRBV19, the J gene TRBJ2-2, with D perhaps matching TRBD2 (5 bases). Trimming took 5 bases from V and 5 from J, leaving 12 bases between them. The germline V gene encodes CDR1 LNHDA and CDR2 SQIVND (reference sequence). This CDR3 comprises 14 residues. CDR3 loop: CASSSLRETGELFF. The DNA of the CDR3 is TGTGCCAGTAGTTCGCTCCGGGAAACCGGGGAGCTGTTTTTT.

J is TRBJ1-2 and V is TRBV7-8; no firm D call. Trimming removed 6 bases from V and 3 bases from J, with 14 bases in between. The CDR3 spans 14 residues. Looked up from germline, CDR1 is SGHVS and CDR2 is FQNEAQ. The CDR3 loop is CASSRSEVDYGYTF. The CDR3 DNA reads TGTGCCAGCAGTCGTTCGGAGGTAGACTATGGCTACACCTTC.

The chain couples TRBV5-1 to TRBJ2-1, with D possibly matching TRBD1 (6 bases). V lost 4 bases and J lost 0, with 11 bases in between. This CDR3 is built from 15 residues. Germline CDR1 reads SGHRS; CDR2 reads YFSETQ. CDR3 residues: CASSLDSSSYNEQFF. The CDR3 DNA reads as TGCGCCAGCAGCCTGGACAGTAGCTCCTACAATGAGCAGTTCTTC.